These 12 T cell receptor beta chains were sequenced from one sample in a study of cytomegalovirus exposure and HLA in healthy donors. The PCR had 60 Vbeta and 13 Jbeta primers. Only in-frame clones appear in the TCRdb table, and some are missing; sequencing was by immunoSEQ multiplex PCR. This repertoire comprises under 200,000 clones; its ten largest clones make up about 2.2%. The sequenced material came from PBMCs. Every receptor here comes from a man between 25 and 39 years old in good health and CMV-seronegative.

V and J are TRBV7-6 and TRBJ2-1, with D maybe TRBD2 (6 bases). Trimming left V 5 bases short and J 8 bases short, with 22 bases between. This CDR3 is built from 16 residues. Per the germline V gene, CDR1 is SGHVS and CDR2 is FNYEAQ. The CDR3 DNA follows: TGTGCCAGCAGCCCTCTGGGCGGGAAGAGACTCTATGAGCAGTTCTTC. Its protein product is CASSPLGGKRLYEQFF.

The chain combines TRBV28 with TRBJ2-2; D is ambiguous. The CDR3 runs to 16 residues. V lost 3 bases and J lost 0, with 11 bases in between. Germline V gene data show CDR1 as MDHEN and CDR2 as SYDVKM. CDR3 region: CASSFIAVANTGELFF. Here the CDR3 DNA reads TGTGCCAGCAGTTTTATCGCGGTAGCGAACACCGGGGAGCTGTTTTTT.

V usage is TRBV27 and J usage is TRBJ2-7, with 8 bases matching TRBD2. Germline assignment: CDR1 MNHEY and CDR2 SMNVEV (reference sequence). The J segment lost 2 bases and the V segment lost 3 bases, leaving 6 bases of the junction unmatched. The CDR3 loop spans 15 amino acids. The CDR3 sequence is CASSLALAVTYEQYF. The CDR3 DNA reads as TGTGCCAGCAGTTTGGCACTAGCGGTAACCTACGAGCAGTACTTC.

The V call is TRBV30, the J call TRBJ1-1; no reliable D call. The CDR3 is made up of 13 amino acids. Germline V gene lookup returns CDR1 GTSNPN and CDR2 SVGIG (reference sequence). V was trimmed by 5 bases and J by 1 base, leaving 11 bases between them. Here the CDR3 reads CAWEQQKNTEAFF. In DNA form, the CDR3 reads TGTGCCTGGGAACAACAGAAGAACACTGAAGCTTTCTTT. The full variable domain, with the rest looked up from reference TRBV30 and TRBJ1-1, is SQTIHQWPATLVQPVGSPLSLECTVEGTSNPNLYWYRQAAGRGLQLLFYSVGIGQISSEVPQNLSASRPQDRQFILSSKKLLLSDSGFYLCAWEQQKNTEAFFGQGTRLTVV.

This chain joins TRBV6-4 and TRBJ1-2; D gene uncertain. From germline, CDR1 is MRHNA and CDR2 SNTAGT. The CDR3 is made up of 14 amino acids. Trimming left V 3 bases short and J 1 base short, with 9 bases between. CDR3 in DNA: TGTGCCAGCAGTGAAGGCAGGATTAACTATGGCTACACCTTC. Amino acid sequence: CASSEGRINYGYTF.

This chain's CDR3 is CASSPGFTEQYF. CDR3 nucleotide sequence: TGTGCCAGCAGCCCGGGGTTCACGGAGCAGTACTTC. The chain carries TRBV5-6 and TRBJ2-7; possibly TRBD2 for D (5 bases). The germline V gene encodes CDR1 SGHDT and CDR2 YYEEEE. The germline V and J ends were trimmed by 4 bases and 7 bases, with 12 bases remaining between them. This CDR3 comprises 12 residues.

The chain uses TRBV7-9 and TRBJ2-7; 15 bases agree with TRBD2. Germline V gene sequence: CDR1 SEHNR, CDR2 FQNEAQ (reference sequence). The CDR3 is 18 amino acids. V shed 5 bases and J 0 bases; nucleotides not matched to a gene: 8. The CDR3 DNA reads TGTGCCAGCAGCACGGGACTAGCGGGAGGCCCCACCTCCTACGAGCAGTACTTC. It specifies CASSTGLAGGPTSYEQYF. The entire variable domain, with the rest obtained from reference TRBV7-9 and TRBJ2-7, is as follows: DTGVSQNPRHKITKRGQNVTFRCDPISEHNRLYWYRQTLGQGPEFLTYFQNEAQLEKSRLLSDRFSAERPKGSFSTLEIQRTEQGDSAMYLCASSTGLAGGPTSYEQYFGPGTRLTVT.

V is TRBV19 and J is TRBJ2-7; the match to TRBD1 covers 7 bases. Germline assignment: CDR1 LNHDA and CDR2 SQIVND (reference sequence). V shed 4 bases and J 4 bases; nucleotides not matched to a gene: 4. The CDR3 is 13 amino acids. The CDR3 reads CASSRDSLYEQYF. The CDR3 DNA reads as TGTGCCAGTAGTAGGGACAGTCTATACGAGCAGTACTTC.

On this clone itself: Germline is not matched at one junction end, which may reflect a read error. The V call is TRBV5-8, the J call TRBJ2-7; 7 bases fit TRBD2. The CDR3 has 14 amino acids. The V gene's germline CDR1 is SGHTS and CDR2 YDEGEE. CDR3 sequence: CASSSSGGGYGQYF. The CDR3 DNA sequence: TGTGCCAGCAGCTCTAGCGGAGGAGGGTACGGGCAGTACTTC.

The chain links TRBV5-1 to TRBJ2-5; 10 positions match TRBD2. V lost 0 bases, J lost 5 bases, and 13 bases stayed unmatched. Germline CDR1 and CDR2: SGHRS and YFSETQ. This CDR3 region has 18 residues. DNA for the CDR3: TGCGCCAGCAGCTTGGTCCTAGCGGGAGAAGGTGTCGGGGAGACCCAGTACTTC. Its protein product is CASSLVLAGEGVGETQYF.

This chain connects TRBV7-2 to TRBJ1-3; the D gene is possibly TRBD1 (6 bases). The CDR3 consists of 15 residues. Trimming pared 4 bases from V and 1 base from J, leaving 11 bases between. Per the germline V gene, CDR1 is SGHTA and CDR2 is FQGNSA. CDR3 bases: TGTGCCAGCAGCTCCCAAACAGGGTCTGGAAACACCATATATTTT. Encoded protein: CASSSQTGSGNTIYF.

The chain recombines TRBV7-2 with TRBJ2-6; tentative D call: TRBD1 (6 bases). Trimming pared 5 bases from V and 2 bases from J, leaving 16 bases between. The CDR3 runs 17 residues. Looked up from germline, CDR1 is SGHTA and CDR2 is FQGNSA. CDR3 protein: CASSPRGGSAGANVLTF. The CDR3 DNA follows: TGTGCCAGCAGCCCCAGGGGTGGTAGCGCTGGGGCCAACGTCCTGACTTTC.